Each of the 14 T cell receptor beta chains below was sequenced from the same sample in a study of blood T cell repertoires in COVID-19. Sequencing was performed with immunoSEQ multiplex PCR; in TCRdb, only in-frame clones are kept and a portion is missing. Of 400,000 to 450,000 clones detected, roughly 89% appear once; the ten largest clones hold 0.75% to 0.85%. Sequencing was done on a sample of peripheral blood. The receptors were gathered from a man between 18 and 29 years old with COVID-19, enrolled during active disease.

V and J are TRBV6-4 and TRBJ2-7; a possible D gene is TRBD1 (5 bases). The germline V gene has CDR1 MRHNA and CDR2 SNTAGT. V gave up 7 bases and J gave up 2 bases, with 15 bases separating them. The CDR3 has 14 residues. The CDR3 region has the DNA TGTGCCAGCAAGGGGTTCACTCGAACCTACGAGCAGTACTTC. This encodes CASKGFTRTYEQYF.

The rearrangement uses TRBV2 and TRBJ2-5, with 11 bases aligning to TRBD2. Germline values: CDR1 SNHLY, CDR2 FYNNEI. CDR3 length: 13 amino acids. V shed 6 bases and J 4 bases; nucleotides not matched to a gene: 1. The chain's CDR3 is CASRGTSGETQYF. The CDR3 DNA reads TGTGCCAGCAGAGGGACTAGCGGAGAGACCCAGTACTTC.

The chain links TRBV6-5 to TRBJ1-6; 10 positions agree with TRBD1. This CDR3 is built from 16 residues. V lost 0 bases to trimming and J lost 8 bases; unmatched junction nucleotides: 4. The germline V gene has CDR1 MNHEY and CDR2 SVGAGI. CDR3 amino acids: CASSYSRGTGDSPLHF. CDR3 sequence (DNA): TGTGCCAGCAGTTACTCGAGGGGGACAGGGGATTCACCCCTCCACTTT.

The CDR3 here is CASRDRGIREQYF. Here the CDR3 DNA reads TGTGCCAGCAGGGACAGGGGTATTAGGGAGCAGTACTTC. The V gene is TRBV6-5, the J gene TRBJ2-7; 9 bases are a match to TRBD1. Germline CDR1 is MNHEY and CDR2 is SVGAGI. The CDR3 covers 13 residues. Germline trimming cut 6 bases from V and 7 bases from J; bases unmatched to any gene: 7.

The V gene is TRBV7-3, the J gene TRBJ2-6; TRBD1 matches 7 bases. This CDR3 is 17 amino acids long. Trimming at V came to 5 bases and at J to 2 bases, leaving 9 bases not matched to a gene. From germline, CDR1 is SGHTA and CDR2 FQGTGA. CDR3 loop: CASSPLTGVPGANVLTF. In DNA, the CDR3 is TGTGCCAGCAGCCCTCTAACAGGGGTCCCTGGGGCCAACGTCCTGACTTTC.

The rearrangement links TRBV6-5 to TRBJ2-1; D is uncertain. Germline CDR1 and CDR2: MNHEY and SVGAGI. The CDR3 is 12 residues long. The V gene lost 8 bases and the J gene lost 7 bases, with 12 bases spanning the gap. CDR3 in DNA: TGTGCCAGCGCGTACGCTCTAAATGAGCAGTTCTTC. Amino acid sequence: CASAYALNEQFF.

The chain combines TRBV29-1 with TRBJ1-2, with D tentatively TRBD1 (5 bases). The CDR3 sequence is 12 residues long. Trimming shortened V by 6 bases and J by 4 bases, and 12 bases separated the two germline ends. From germline, CDR1 is SQVTM and CDR2 ANQGSEA. DNA for the CDR3: TGCAGCGTGCGGACACCCCCCTATGGCTACACCTTC. This codes for CSVRTPPYGYTF.

The J gene is TRBJ1-4, the V gene TRBV5-1; TRBD1 aligns across 9 bases. CDR1 and CDR2 (germline): SGHRS, YFSETQ. This CDR3 is 18 amino acids long. After removal of 2 bases from V and 6 bases from J, the junction contained 14 bases not matched to a gene. The CDR3 reads CASSFALGQGMNDEKLFF. CDR3 nucleotide sequence: TGCGCCAGCAGCTTCGCCTTAGGACAGGGGATGAATGATGAAAAACTGTTTTTT.

This clone has a single count. The genes are TRBV27 and TRBJ2-7, with a tentative D call TRBD1 (6 bases). Per germline, CDR1 MNHEY and CDR2 SMNVEV (reference sequence). The CDR3 is made up of 15 amino acids. V was trimmed by 7 bases and J by 4 bases, leaving 20 bases between them. CDR3 DNA: TGTGCCAGCACCAGTGCCGGGACACCACCATACGAGCAGTACTTC. Translation gives CASTSAGTPPYEQYF.

This sequence joins TRBV28 and TRBJ2-2; D ambiguous. CDR1 MDHEN and CDR2 SYDVKM come from the germline V gene. CDR3 size: 15 residues. The V end was cut by 1 base, the J end by 0 bases, with 6 bases between. CDR3 sequence: CASSLSGSNTGELFF. In DNA, the CDR3 is TGTGCCAGCAGTTTATCAGGTTCGAACACCGGGGAGCTGTTTTTT.

In nucleotides, the CDR3 is TGTGCCAGCAGCTTACTGGGACAGGGACCTACAGATACGCAGTATTTT. It yields the protein CASSLLGQGPTDTQYF. V is TRBV7-9 and J is TRBJ2-3; TRBD1 matches at 9 bases. The trim removed 2 bases at V and 3 bases at J, leaving 6 bases unmatched. From germline, CDR1 is SEHNR and CDR2 FQNEAQ (reference sequence). The CDR3 length is 16 residues. The whole variable domain, remainder taken from reference TRBV7-9 and TRBJ2-3, is DTGVSQNPRHKITKRGQNVTFRCDPISEHNRLYWYRQTLGQGPEFLTYFQNEAQLEKSRLLSDRFSAERPKGSFSTLEIQRTEQGDSAMYLCASSLLGQGPTDTQYFGPGTRLTVL.

The rearrangement joins TRBV7-9 to TRBJ2-5, with 8 bases matching TRBD1. This CDR3 is built from 16 residues. The germline V gene encodes CDR1 SEHNR and CDR2 FQNEAQ (reference sequence). Germline trimming cut 2 bases from V and 5 bases from J; bases unmatched to any gene: 10. In nucleotides, the CDR3 is TGTGCCAGCAGCTTATCGGGCCAGGGGGCTGGGGAGACCCAGTACTTC. Its protein product is CASSLSGQGAGETQYF.

This rearrangement joins TRBV7-3 to TRBJ2-1; 10 bases match TRBD2. The CDR3 extends over 15 amino acids. CDR1 is SGHTA, CDR2 FQGTGA, per germline. The V and J ends lost 4 bases and 6 bases, in that order; junction bases with no gene match: 6. CDR3 region: CASSYSGGYPNEQFF. The CDR3 DNA follows: TGTGCCAGCAGCTATAGCGGGGGGTACCCCAATGAGCAGTTCTTC. Full variable domain (rest looked up from reference TRBV7-3 and TRBJ2-1): GAGVSQTPSNKVTEKGKYVELRCDPISGHTALYWYRQSLGQGPEFLIYFQGTGAADDSGLPNDRFFAVRPEGSVSTLKIQRTERGDSAVYLCASSYSGGYPNEQFFGPGTRLTVL.

V usage is TRBV6-5 and J usage is TRBJ2-7; no clear D. V lost 2 bases to trimming and J lost 3 bases, with 8 bases between them. Germline V gives CDR1 MNHEY, CDR2 SVGAGI. The CDR3 loop spans 13 amino acids. DNA of the CDR3: TGTGCCAGCAGTTACAATGTCGGCTACGAGCAGTACTTC. Encoded protein: CASSYNVGYEQYF.